The source of this T cell receptor beta chain is a study of tumor-infiltrating lymphocytes in primary liver carcinoma. Looked up from germline, CDR1 is SGHAT and CDR2 is FQNNGV. V was clipped by 10 bases and J by 5 bases; unmatched bases: 10. This CDR3 region has 13 residues. In regard to this clonotype: Its antigen remains unidentified.

Points from the study as a whole: Whereas tumor region pairs overlapped more, tumor-adjacent and tumor-blood pairs overlapped less.

The investigators made TCR beta cDNA from around 530 ng total RNA, using a constant-region primer. Each TCR beta library was derived from three nested multiplex PCR rounds that employed slightly modified ARM-PCR. The first two PCR rounds used TRBV1-TRBV30 forward primers with a C-beta reverse primer, 10 to 11 cycles each. TCRdb re-called the multiplex PCR reads with MiXCR, one entry per CDR3 protein. The sample yields about 330,000 distinct CDR3 sequences, 65% seen once. Researchers drew blood RNA from unsorted whole blood and extracted germline DNA as well. The receptor comes from a man aged 40-49 years with primary liver carcinoma and hepatitis B virus infection. The source material was peripheral blood. The chain links TRBV11-2 to TRBJ1-1, with 7 bases identical to TRBD1. As DNA, the CDR3 is TGTGCCAACCAGGGGGGTTTCAAGACTGAAGCTTTCTTT. Encoded protein: CANQGGFKTEAFF.